This T cell receptor beta chain was identified during a study of beta chain features in type 1 diabetes. Looking at the study overall: The samples had 90 million to 130 million sorted cells examined in all.

This clone has a count of ten or more. As yet, its antigen is unknown. Expressed TCRB transcripts were sequenced because the isolated RNA had all been reverse transcribed beforehand. Profiled with immunoSEQ multiplex PCR; TCRdb holds only in-frame clones, not every one. Among 160,000 or so clones, around 10% were seen once, and the ten largest hold 2% to 2.5%. Overall study results and limits: Patients and controls would share equally any PCR tilt toward shorter templates.

Sequencing was performed on central memory CD4+ T cells from blood. This receptor was identified in a young man in good health.

The CDR3 spells CASSDGGGAAETQYF. The CDR3 DNA reads as TGCGCCAGCAGCGACGGAGGGGGAGCGGCGGAGACCCAGTACTTC. The chain combines TRBV5-1 with TRBJ2-5; either TRBD1 or TRBD2 may fit D (6 bases each). CDR3 length equals 15 residues. Germline CDR1 is SGHRS and CDR2 is YFSETQ. Trimming stripped 4 bases from V and 5 bases from J, with 18 bases between.